The clone carrying this T cell receptor beta chain was seen just once. Its target is unknown. This sample stems from a study of T cell repertoires in cytomegalovirus infection. The study, taken as a whole, reports: Of the TCR beta families, the public ones yielded a cumulative frequency that identified carriers of CMV plus the relevant HLA.

MiXCR, applied by TCRdb to the reads, yields one record per CDR3 protein. The sample carries about 920,000 distinct CDR3 sequences, 31% recorded once. The source was cultured CD8+ T cells from PBMCs, collected from culture after CMV antigen stimulation. The sequence was collected from a human donor in good health (CMV status not recorded). Some clones in this sample may be carry-over from other donors' samples.

Written as DNA, the CDR3 is TGTGCCAGCAGTTACTCGATGTTCGGGGGGGTTTATGAGCAGTTCTTC. This encodes CASSYSMFGGVYEQFF. The chain couples TRBV6-5 to TRBJ2-1, with 8 bases aligning to TRBD2. There are 16 residues in the CDR3. J gave up 8 bases and V 0 bases, and 9 bases lay outside the gene matches. CDR1 and CDR2 from the germline V gene are MNHEY and SVGAGI.